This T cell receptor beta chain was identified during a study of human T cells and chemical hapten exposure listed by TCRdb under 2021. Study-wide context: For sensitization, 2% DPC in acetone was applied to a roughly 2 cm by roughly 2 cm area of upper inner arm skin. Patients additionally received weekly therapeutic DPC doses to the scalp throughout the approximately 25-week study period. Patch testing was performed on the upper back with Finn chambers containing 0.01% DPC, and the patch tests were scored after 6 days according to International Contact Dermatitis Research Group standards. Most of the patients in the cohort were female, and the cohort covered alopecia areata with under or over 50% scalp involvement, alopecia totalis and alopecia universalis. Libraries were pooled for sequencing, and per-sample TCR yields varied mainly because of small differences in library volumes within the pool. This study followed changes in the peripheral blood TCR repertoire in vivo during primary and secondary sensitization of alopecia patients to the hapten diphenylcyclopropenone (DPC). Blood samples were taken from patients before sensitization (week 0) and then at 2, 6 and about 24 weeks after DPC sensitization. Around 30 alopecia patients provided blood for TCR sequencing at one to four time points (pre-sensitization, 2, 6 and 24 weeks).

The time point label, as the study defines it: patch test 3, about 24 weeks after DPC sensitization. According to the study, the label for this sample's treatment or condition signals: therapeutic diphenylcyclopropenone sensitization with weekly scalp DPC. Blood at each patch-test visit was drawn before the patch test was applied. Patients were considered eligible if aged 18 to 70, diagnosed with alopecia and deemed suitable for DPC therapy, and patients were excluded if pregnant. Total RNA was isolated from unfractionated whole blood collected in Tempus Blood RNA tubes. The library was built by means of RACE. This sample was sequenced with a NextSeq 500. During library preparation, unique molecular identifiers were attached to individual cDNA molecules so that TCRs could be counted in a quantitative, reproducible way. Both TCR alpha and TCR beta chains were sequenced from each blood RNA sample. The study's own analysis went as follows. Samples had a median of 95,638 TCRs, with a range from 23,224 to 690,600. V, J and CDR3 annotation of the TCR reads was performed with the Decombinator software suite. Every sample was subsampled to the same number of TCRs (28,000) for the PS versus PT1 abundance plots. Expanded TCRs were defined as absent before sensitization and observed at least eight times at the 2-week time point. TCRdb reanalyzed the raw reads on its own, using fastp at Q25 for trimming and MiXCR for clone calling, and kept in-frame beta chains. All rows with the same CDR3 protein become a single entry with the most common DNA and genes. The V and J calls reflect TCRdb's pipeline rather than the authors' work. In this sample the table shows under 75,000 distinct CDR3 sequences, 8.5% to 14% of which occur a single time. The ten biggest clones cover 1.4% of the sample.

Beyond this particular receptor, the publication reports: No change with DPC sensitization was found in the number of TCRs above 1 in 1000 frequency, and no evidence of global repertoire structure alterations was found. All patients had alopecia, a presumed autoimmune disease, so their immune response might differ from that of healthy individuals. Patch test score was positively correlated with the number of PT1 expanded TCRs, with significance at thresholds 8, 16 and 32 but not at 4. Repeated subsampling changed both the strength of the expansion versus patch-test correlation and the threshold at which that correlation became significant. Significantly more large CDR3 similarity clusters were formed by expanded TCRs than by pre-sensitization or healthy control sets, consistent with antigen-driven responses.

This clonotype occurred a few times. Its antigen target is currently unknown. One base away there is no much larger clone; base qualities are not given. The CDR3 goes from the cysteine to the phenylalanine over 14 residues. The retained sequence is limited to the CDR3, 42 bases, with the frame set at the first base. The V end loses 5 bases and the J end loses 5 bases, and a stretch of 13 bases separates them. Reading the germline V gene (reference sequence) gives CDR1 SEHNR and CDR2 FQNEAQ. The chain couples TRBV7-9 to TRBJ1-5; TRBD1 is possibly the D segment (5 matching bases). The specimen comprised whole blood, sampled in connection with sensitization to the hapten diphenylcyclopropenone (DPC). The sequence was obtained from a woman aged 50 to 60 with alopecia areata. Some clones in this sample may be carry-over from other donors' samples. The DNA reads TGTGCCAGCAGCCTGGACACTCTCGATCAGCCCCAGCATTTT. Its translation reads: CASSLDTLDQPQHF. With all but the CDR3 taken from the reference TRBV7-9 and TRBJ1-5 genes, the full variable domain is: DTGVSQNPRHKITKRGQNVTFRCDPISEHNRLYWYRQTLGQGPEFLTYFQNEAQLEKSRLLSDRFSAERPKGSFSTLEIQRTEQGDSAMYLCASSLDTLDQPQHFGDGTRLSIL.